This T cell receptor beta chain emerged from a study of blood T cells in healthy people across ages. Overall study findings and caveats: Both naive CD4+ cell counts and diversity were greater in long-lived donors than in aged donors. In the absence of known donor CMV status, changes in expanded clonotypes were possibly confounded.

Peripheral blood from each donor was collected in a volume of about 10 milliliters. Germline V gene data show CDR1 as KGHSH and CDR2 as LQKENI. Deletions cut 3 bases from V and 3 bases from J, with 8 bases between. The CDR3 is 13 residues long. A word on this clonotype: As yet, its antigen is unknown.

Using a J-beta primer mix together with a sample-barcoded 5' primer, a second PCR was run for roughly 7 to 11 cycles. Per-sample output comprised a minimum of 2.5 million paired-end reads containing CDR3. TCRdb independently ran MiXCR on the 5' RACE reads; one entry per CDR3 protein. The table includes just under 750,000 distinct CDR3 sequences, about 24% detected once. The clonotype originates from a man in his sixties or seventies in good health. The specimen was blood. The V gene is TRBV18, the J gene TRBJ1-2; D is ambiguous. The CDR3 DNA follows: TGTGCCAGCTCACCCGCGAACTACTATGGCTACACCTTC. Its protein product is CASSPANYYGYTF.